Presented here are 5 T cell receptor beta chains from one specimen sequenced in a study of blood T cell repertoires in COVID-19. Measured with immunoSEQ multiplex PCR; TCRdb has only the in-frame clones, and not every one. Here the sample spans around 200,000 clones, 80% to 90% being singletons. The sequencing sample was made of peripheral blood. These receptors came from a man between 65 and 85 years old with active or convalescent COVID-19.

V is TRBV6-5 and J is TRBJ1-2, with D possibly being TRBD1 (6 bases). The CDR3 consists of 13 residues. The germline CDR1 and CDR2 sequences are MNHEY and SVGAGI. Trimming shortened V by 6 bases and J by 6 bases, and 14 bases separated the two germline ends. DNA for the CDR3: TGTGCCAGCAGGCCCACAGGGAAGGATGGCTACACCTTC. Translated: CASRPTGKDGYTF.

This rearrangement joins TRBV13 to TRBJ1-1, with TRBD1 as a possible D gene (5 bases). Deletions cut 5 bases from V and 0 bases from J, with 10 bases between. Germline CDR1 and CDR2: PRHDT and FYEKMQ (reference sequence). The CDR3 spans 14 residues. The CDR3 bases are TGTGCCAGCAGCACCCCGACAGTGAACACTGAAGCTTTCTTT. Encoded protein: CASSTPTVNTEAFF. Full variable domain (remainder filled in from reference TRBV13 and TRBJ1-1): AAGVIQSPRHLIKEKRETATLKCYPIPRHDTVYWYQQGPGQDPQFLISFYEKMQSDKGSIPDRFSAQQFSDYHSELNMSSLELGDSALYFCASSTPTVNTEAFFGQGTRLTVV.

This clone was seen a single time. The rearrangement joins TRBV19 to TRBJ2-5; D may be TRBD2 (5 bases). The germline V gene encodes CDR1 LNHDA and CDR2 SQIVND (reference sequence). This CDR3 has 14 residues. Between the trimmed V and J ends, which lost 7 bases and 4 bases, there was a span of 16 bases. CDR3 sequence: CASKWSGRGETQYF. The CDR3 nucleotides read TGTGCCAGTAAATGGTCGGGGAGAGGAGAGACCCAGTACTTC.

The chain links TRBV3-1 (or the pseudogene TRBV3-2) to TRBJ1-1; TRBD1 matches 7 bases. The length of the CDR3 is 11 residues. The germline V gene has CDR1 LGHDT and CDR2 YNNKEL (reference sequence). V gave up 2 bases and J gave up 11 bases; unmatched junction bases: 2. The CDR3 reads CASSQQGDAFF. Here the CDR3 DNA reads TGTGCCAGCAGCCAACAGGGGGACGCTTTCTTT.

V and J are TRBV28 and TRBJ1-2, with a possible D match to TRBD1 (5 bases). The germline CDR1 and CDR2 sequences are MDHEN and SYDVKM. Deletions cut 1 base from V and 4 bases from J, with 13 bases between. The CDR3 is 15 amino acids. This chain's CDR3 is CASSLSGRGSYGYTF. CDR3 coding DNA: TGTGCCAGCAGTTTATCGGGTAGGGGATCCTATGGCTACACCTTC.